One and the same sample provided the 10 T cell receptor beta chains below, sequenced in a study of blood T cell repertoires in COVID-19. Data came from immunoSEQ multiplex PCR; TCRdb stores just in-frame clones and leaves some out. The table includes approximately 200,000 clones, roughly 88% detected once. Sequenced material: peripheral blood. These receptors came from a man between 18 and 29 years old with active or convalescent COVID-19.

In regard to this clone: Other DNA sequences in this sample translate to the same CDR3. The CDR3 DNA follows: TGTGCCAGCAGTTCCGGGACAGGCCCCTATGGCTACACCTTC. As protein: CASSSGTGPYGYTF. The chain couples TRBV27 to TRBJ1-2, with 8 bases lining up with TRBD1. Trimming took 4 bases from V and 4 from J; bases not matched to a gene: 5. CDR1 and CDR2 (germline): MNHEY, SMNVEV (reference sequence). This CDR3 comprises 14 residues.

The chain couples TRBV3-1 (or the pseudogene TRBV3-2) to TRBJ2-7; 7 positions match TRBD1. The CDR3 spans 13 residues. CDR1 is LGHDT and CDR2 is YNNKEL in the germline V gene (reference sequence). V lost 3 bases to trimming and J lost 2 bases; unmatched junction nucleotides: 1. The CDR3 DNA reads TGTGCCAGCAGCCAGGGACAGACCTACGAGCAGTACTTC. Protein: CASSQGQTYEQYF.

This clone appeared a single time. The CDR3 DNA is TGTGCCAGCAGCTCCGGGACTAGCGGCAACAATGAGCAGTTCTTC. Translating it yields CASSSGTSGNNEQFF. The chain couples TRBV9 to TRBJ2-1; 11 nucleotides match TRBD2. The CDR3 has 15 residues. Trimming cost V 4 bases and J 5 bases; bases outside gene matches: 5. Germline V gene sequence: CDR1 SGDLS, CDR2 YYNGEE.

The chain recombines TRBV29-1 with TRBJ2-7; 7 bases align to TRBD2. V lost 2 bases, J lost 0 bases, and 7 bases stayed unmatched. Germline V gene lookup returns CDR1 SQVTM and CDR2 ANQGSEA. The CDR3 is made up of 15 amino acids. The CDR3 DNA follows: TGCAGCGTTGAAAGCGCTAGCGGACCCTCCTACGAGCAGTACTTC. Its protein is CSVESASGPSYEQYF.

V is TRBV5-6 and J is TRBJ2-2, with TRBD2 matching over 7 bases. The junction had 4 bases not matched to a gene; V was cut back by 0 bases and J by 5 bases. The CDR3 spans 15 residues. Germline V gene sequence: CDR1 SGHDT, CDR2 YYEEEE. Here the CDR3 reads CASSLGGRGTGELFF. The CDR3 DNA reads TGTGCCAGCAGCTTGGGCGGGAGAGGTACCGGGGAGCTGTTTTTT.

The genes are TRBV2 and TRBJ2-7; D uncertain. The CDR3 totals 15 residues. Trimming left V 2 bases short and J 3 bases short, with 14 bases between. Germline CDR1 reads SNHLY; CDR2 reads FYNNEI. CDR3 DNA sequence: TGTGCCAGCAGTGAATTTAACTCTCGCGACTACGAGCAGTACTTC. It codes for CASSEFNSRDYEQYF. The full variable domain, in which reference TRBV2 and TRBJ2-7 provide the parts outside the CDR3, is EPEVTQTPSHQVTQMGQEVILRCVPISNHLYFYWYRQILGQKVEFLVSFYNNEISEKSEIFDDQFSVERPDGSNFTLKIRSTKLEDSAMYFCASSEFNSRDYEQYFGPGTRLTVT.

The chain recombines TRBV27 with TRBJ2-1, with 7 bases identical to TRBD2. Losses at the gene ends were 2 bases for V and 7 bases for J; bases not matched to a gene: 8. The CDR3 loop spans 15 amino acids. Germline-derived CDR1 and CDR2 are MNHEY and SMNVEV (reference sequence). CDR3 sequence: CASSLRAGVRNEQFF. The CDR3, as DNA: TGTGCCAGCAGTTTACGGGCGGGAGTAAGGAATGAGCAGTTCTTC.

This chain links TRBV19 with TRBJ1-1; 10 positions match TRBD1. The length of the CDR3 is 18 residues. V was clipped by 3 bases and J by 0 bases; unmatched bases: 10. Germline CDR1 reads LNHDA; CDR2 reads SQIVND (reference sequence). The CDR3 loop is CASSMGERDRGLNTEAFF. The DNA for the CDR3 is TGTGCCAGTAGTATGGGGGAGAGGGACAGGGGATTGAACACTGAAGCTTTCTTT.

The V call is TRBV10-3, the J call TRBJ2-7, with 11 nucleotides matching TRBD1. Losses at the gene ends were 6 bases for V and 5 bases for J; bases not matched to a gene: 6. Germline V gives CDR1 ENHRY, CDR2 SYGVKD. The CDR3 totals 14 residues. The CDR3 bases are TGTGCCATCAGGGCAGGGGGACAGGGGGACGAGCAGTACTTC. This gives the protein CAIRAGGQGDEQYF.

The chain joins TRBV6-5 to TRBJ2-3; D is possibly TRBD2 (6 bases). Germline V CDR1 and CDR2: MNHEY, SVGAGI. The CDR3 has 13 amino acids. The CDR3 DNA reads as TGTGGAACGGAGGGCCCGGGCACAGATACGCAGTATTTT. This gives the protein CGTEGPGTDTQYF.